This T cell receptor (beta chain) was documented in a study of beta chain features in type 1 diabetes. Study observations and caveats: TCRB CDR3s were moderately but significantly shorter in Type 1 diabetes patients in all four CD4+ subsets. A greater similarity of naive, central memory and Treg TCRB repertoires was seen among patients than among healthy donors.

Expressed TCRB transcripts were sequenced, since all the RNA that had been isolated was reverse transcribed. Sequencing was performed with immunoSEQ multiplex PCR; in TCRdb, only in-frame clones are kept and a portion is missing. The sample yields over 300,000 clones, roughly a tenth seen once. Per germline, CDR1 SGHDN and CDR2 FVKESK. Between the trimmed V and J ends, which lost 1 base and 0 bases, there was a span of 9 bases. This CDR3 is 15 amino acids long. This clone was seen only a few times. The antigen is unknown. The rearrangement joins TRBV14 to TRBJ1-1; D call uncertain. Input material: central memory CD4+ T cells from blood. This clonotype was sampled from a man aged 30-40 years with type 1 diabetes. The CDR3 nucleotides are TGTGCCAGCAGCCAAGTTGCGGGTCTGAACACTGAAGCTTTCTTT. It is translated as CASSQVAGLNTEAFF.